This T cell receptor (beta chain) was retrieved from a study of OX40 agonist ivuxolimab in advanced cancers. Background on the study: The mean age was about 61 years, ranging from about 20 to 85, with about four fifths of participants male. Having had anti-PD-1, anti-PD-L1 or anti-CTLA-4 therapy before was allowed, and over 35% had some. Partial responses occurred in three patients (one hepatocellular carcinoma, two cutaneous melanoma). Study-wide findings and caveats: Nonresponders, in some cases, also had low normalized T-cell clonal expansion.

A word on this clone: Its antigen is as yet unknown.

CDR3 length: 13 amino acids. Per germline, CDR1 MNHNS and CDR2 SASEGT. Deletions cut 4 bases from V and 7 bases from J, with 13 bases between. The method was immunoSEQ multiplex PCR; TCRdb's version includes in-frame clones alone and lacks a portion of them. The sample carries about 50,000 clones, around nine tenths recorded once. The TCR comes from an adult with an advanced solid tumor such as melanoma, head and neck, liver or kidney cancer. The specimen was CD4+ or CD8+ T cells sorted from blood, collected in a trial of the OX40 agonist ivuxolimab. The chain uses TRBV6-1 and TRBJ1-2, with TRBD1 as a possible D gene (6 bases). CDR3 DNA: TGTGCCAGCAGTGTCCGGGGGGCGGTTGGCTACACCTTC. Amino acids: CASSVRGAVGYTF.